This is a list of T cell receptor beta chains from one sample in a study of Ad26.COV2.S vaccination and SARS-CoV-2 variants. Some clones are missing from TCRdb's copy, which holds only in-frame ones; the method was immunoSEQ multiplex PCR. The table lists around 340,000 clones, 75% to 90% of them singletons, with roughly 10% in the top ten. Sequences were derived from peripheral blood, sampled in a trial of Ad26.COV2.S vaccine versus placebo. The receptors come from a person aged 18-60 years who received the Ad26.COV2.S COVID-19 vaccine or a placebo. The CDR3 runs from the conserved cysteine through the conserved F or W.

v_gene	j_gene	CDR3aa
TRBV10-1	TRBJ2-3	CATSRGLAGTWGTDTQYF
TRBV10-3	TRBJ2-5	CAISDLGEPGETQYF
TRBV5-8	TRBJ1-3	CASSLAVLLSGNTIYF
TRBV24-1	TRBJ2-5	CATSASGTGGRETQYF
TRBV6-5	TRBJ1-2	CASSYGQGGTDGYTF
TRBV9	TRBJ2-2	CASSVQQGFGAGELFF
TRBV9	TRBJ2-1	CASSVEGGNGDEQFF
TRBV4-3	TRBJ1-2	CASSRLGTGAFYGYTF
TRBV4-1	TRBJ1-1	CASSQRPDGNTEAFF
TRBV10-1	TRBJ2-3	CASSDSPDRALRTDTQYF
TRBV5-4	TRBJ2-7	CASSLPTGFNEQYF
TRBV4-1	TRBJ2-1	CASSQGLAGALTNEQFF
TRBV5-4	TRBJ2-7	CASSFQGAREQYF
TRBV30	TRBJ2-6	CAWNGRRGTGANVLTF
TRBV5-6	TRBJ2-5	CASSSYRDRFLYQETQYF